This entry features one T cell receptor (beta chain) sequence. The CDR3 totals 15 residues. V was cut by 4 bases and J by 1 base, with 13 bases left in between. This entry is derived from a study of blood T cells in healthy people across ages. PCR was performed a second time for about 6 to 12 cycles using a sample-barcoded 5' primer and a J-beta primer mix. TCRdb reprocessed the 5' RACE reads with MiXCR, giving one entry per CDR3 protein. In the table there are hundreds of thousands of distinct CDR3 sequences, about 48% of which are singletons. The gene calls are TRBV12-3 or TRBV12-4 and TRBJ1-1; no clear D. This sequence was found in a man aged 30 to 45 in good health. The sample comprised blood. Here the CDR3 reads CASSYPPDGNTEAFF. The DNA of the CDR3 is TGTGCCAGCAGTTACCCCCCCGACGGGAACACTGAAGCTTTCTTT.